Below, 20 T cell receptor beta chains from the same sample are listed, as sequenced in a study of T cell changes during pregnancy in multiple sclerosis. Some clones are missing from TCRdb's copy, which holds only in-frame ones; the method was immunoSEQ multiplex PCR. The table lists more than 45,000 clones, about 92% of them singletons. The sequenced sample was CD8+ T cells from peripheral blood mononuclear cells, obtained in the second trimester of pregnancy. Source of these receptors: a female donor with multiple sclerosis, enrolled in a pregnancy study.

The chain uses TRBV30 and TRBJ2-1; 8 bases agree with TRBD1. Losses at the gene ends were 5 bases for V and 2 bases for J; bases not matched to a gene: 14. The CDR3 spans 17 residues. The germline V gene has CDR1 GTSNPN and CDR2 SVGIG (reference sequence). The CDR3 nucleotides read TGTGCCTGGGAGCTGGCAGGGGGCGAAAGTCCCTACAATGAGCAGTTCTTC. This encodes CAWELAGGESPYNEQFF. The full variable domain, with the rest looked up from reference TRBV30 and TRBJ2-1, is SQTIHQWPATLVQPVGSPLSLECTVEGTSNPNLYWYRQAAGRGLQLLFYSVGIGQISSEVPQNLSASRPQDRQFILSSKKLLLSDSGFYLCAWELAGGESPYNEQFFGPGTRLTVL.

This sequence joins TRBV29-1 and TRBJ1-1, with 7 bases aligning to TRBD1. The CDR3 is made up of 11 amino acids. CDR1 is SQVTM and CDR2 is ANQGSEA in the germline V gene. With V trimmed by 6 bases and J by 5 bases, 3 bases remained unmatched. CDR3 sequence reads: CSVPRGTEAFF. CDR3 coding DNA: TGCAGCGTGCCCAGGGGGACTGAAGCTTTCTTT.

This chain links TRBV19 with TRBJ2-7; D is perhaps TRBD2 (6 bases). CDR1 is LNHDA, CDR2 SQIVND, per germline (reference sequence). The CDR3 extends over 14 amino acids. V lost 3 bases and J 5 bases, leaving 14 bases between the germline ends. CDR3 residues: CASSMGGSLNEQYF. The CDR3 DNA follows: TGTGCCAGTAGTATGGGGGGATCGCTCAACGAGCAGTACTTC. Full variable domain (outside the CDR3, taken from reference TRBV19 and TRBJ2-7): DGGITQSPKYLFRKEGQNVTLSCEQNLNHDAMYWYRQDPGQGLRLIYYSQIVNDFQKGDIAEGYSVSREKKESFPLTVTSAQKNPTAFYLCASSMGGSLNEQYFGPGTRLTVT.

J is TRBJ2-1 and V is TRBV7-9, with D unresolved. This CDR3 has 12 residues. Trimming cost V 2 bases and J 6 bases, with 5 bases left between them. Germline assignment: CDR1 SEHNR and CDR2 FQNEAQ (reference sequence). CDR3 amino acids: CASSLSINEQFF. CDR3 nucleotide sequence: TGTGCCAGCAGCTTAAGCATCAATGAGCAGTTCTTC.

This CDR3 reads CASSVGVSGLTDTQYF. CDR3 sequence (DNA): TGTGCCAGCAGCGTAGGGGTTAGCGGACTTACAGATACGCAGTATTTT. This chain connects TRBV9 to TRBJ2-3; D possibly corresponds to TRBD2 (6 bases). The germline V gene encodes CDR1 SGDLS and CDR2 YYNGEE. V was pared by 0 bases and J by 3 bases, with 14 bases between. This CDR3 has 16 residues.

The chain has TRBV6-5 and TRBJ2-5, with D tentatively TRBD2 (5 bases). The germline V and J ends were trimmed by 2 bases and 2 bases, with 9 bases remaining between them. Germline lookup yields CDR1 MNHEY and CDR2 SVGAGI. This CDR3 is built from 14 residues. The CDR3 loop is CASSYTRLQETQYF. The CDR3 DNA reads TGTGCCAGCAGTTACACTAGACTTCAAGAGACCCAGTACTTC.

J is TRBJ2-2 and V is TRBV2, with a weak D call TRBD2 (5 bases). The CDR3 extends over 14 amino acids. The V gene lost 8 bases and the J gene lost 5 bases, with 15 bases spanning the gap. From germline, CDR1 is SNHLY and CDR2 FYNNEI. CDR3 in amino acids: CASWESGQTGELFF. The CDR3 DNA reads TGTGCCAGCTGGGAGTCGGGCCAGACCGGGGAGCTGTTTTTT.

The V gene is TRBV6-5, the J gene TRBJ1-1; tentatively, D is TRBD1 (5 bases). V lost 2 bases to trimming and J lost 5 bases, with 18 bases between them. The germline V gene has CDR1 MNHEY and CDR2 SVGAGI. The CDR3 consists of 16 residues. Here the CDR3 DNA reads TGTGCCAGCAGTTACCCATCGGGCGGCCGGGGGACTGAAGCTTTCTTT. It codes for CASSYPSGGRGTEAFF.

The CDR3 region is CASSLEAGYTGNTIYF. In nucleotides, the CDR3 is TGTGCCAGCAGCCTAGAGGCAGGGTACACTGGAAACACCATATATTTT. V and J are TRBV9 and TRBJ1-3; tentatively, D is TRBD1 (5 bases). This CDR3 is built from 16 residues. V lost 4 bases and J lost 2, with 16 bases in between. The germline CDR1 and CDR2 sequences are SGDLS and YYNGEE.

This rearrangement joins TRBV19 to TRBJ1-1; possible D gene TRBD1, 6 bases. The CDR3 is 14 amino acids. The V gene lost 5 bases and the J gene lost 1 base, with 11 bases spanning the gap. Per germline, CDR1 LNHDA and CDR2 SQIVND (reference sequence). The CDR3 loop reads CASSLRGGNTEAFF. For the CDR3, the DNA is TGTGCCAGTAGTCTCAGGGGTGGGAACACTGAAGCTTTCTTT.

The chain joins TRBV7-7 to TRBJ2-1, with TRBD2 as a possible D gene (6 bases). CDR1 and CDR2 from the germline V gene are SSHAT and FNYEAQ (reference sequence). The CDR3 spans 14 residues. V gave up 5 bases and J gave up 8 bases, with 16 bases separating them. The DNA of the CDR3 is TGTGCCAGCAGCCCCGGGATCGGGGGTGATGAGCAGTTCTTC. Translated, it gives CASSPGIGGDEQFF.

This chain connects TRBV7-6 to TRBJ2-3, with D possibly TRBD1 on 5 matching bases. The length of the CDR3 is 17 residues. The V end was cut by 1 base, the J end by 2 bases, with 16 bases between. Germline values: CDR1 SGHVS, CDR2 FNYEAQ. For the CDR3, the DNA is TGTGCCAGCAGCTTAGTAGGACAAATAGACCTCACAGATACGCAGTATTTT. It is translated as CASSLVGQIDLTDTQYF.

This chain links TRBV6-1 with TRBJ1-2, with D possibly TRBD1 on 5 matching bases. V was shortened by 4 bases and J by 3 bases, with 9 bases between the two germline ends. The CDR3 covers 13 residues. From germline, CDR1 is MNHNS and CDR2 SASEGT. The CDR3 loop is CASSVLGDYGYTF. DNA for the CDR3: TGTGCCAGCAGTGTGTTAGGGGACTATGGCTACACCTTC.

This clone has more than one count but fewer than ten. V and J are TRBV4-2 and TRBJ1-1; 7 bases match TRBD1. The CDR3 covers 14 residues. Trimming removed 4 bases from V and 1 base from J; junction bases left unmatched: 3. Germline CDR1 LGHNA, CDR2 YNFKEQ. The CDR3 bases are TGTGCCAGCAGCCTCTCAGGGGGGAACACTGAAGCTTTCTTT. Its protein is CASSLSGGNTEAFF.

The chain couples TRBV27 to TRBJ1-1, with D unclear. V dropped 4 bases and J dropped 2 bases, with 8 bases sitting between them. This CDR3 spans 13 amino acids. Germline V gives CDR1 MNHEY, CDR2 SMNVEV (reference sequence). CDR3 DNA: TGTGCCAGCAGTTCCAACAGTAACACTGAAGCTTTCTTT. This codes for CASSSNSNTEAFF.

This sequence joins TRBV2 and TRBJ1-3; tentative D call: TRBD1 (5 bases). The CDR3 covers 15 residues. Trimming took 4 bases from V and 2 from J, leaving 12 bases between them. Germline assignment: CDR1 SNHLY and CDR2 FYNNEI. CDR3 DNA sequence: TGTGCCAGCAGTGGAGGACAACCGACTGGAAACACCATATATTTT. Its protein is CASSGGQPTGNTIYF.

The genes are TRBV4-1 and TRBJ1-6; weak D call: TRBD1 (6 bases). The length of the CDR3 is 14 residues. CDR1 MGHRA and CDR2 YSYEKL come from the germline V gene. Trimming shortened V by 1 base and J by 10 bases, and 11 bases separated the two germline ends. In DNA form, the CDR3 reads TGCGCCAGCAGCCAAGTCCAGGGGCAGTCACCCCTCCACTTT. This encodes CASSQVQGQSPLHF.

This clone was seen just once. The chain carries TRBV9 and TRBJ2-7, with 10 bases fitting TRBD1. Germline trimming cut 3 bases from V and 5 bases from J; bases unmatched to any gene: 5. Germline-derived CDR1 and CDR2 are SGDLS and YYNGEE. This CDR3 has 14 residues. CDR3 loop: CASSETGTGDEQYF. The CDR3 DNA follows: TGTGCCAGCAGCGAGACCGGGACAGGGGACGAGCAGTACTTC.

CDR3: CASSAGDYEQYF. Written as DNA, the CDR3 is TGTGCCAGCAGCGCCGGGGACTACGAGCAGTACTTC. The V gene is TRBV2, the J gene TRBJ2-7; D perhaps matches TRBD2 (5 bases). The ends were cut back, 6 bases at V and 3 bases at J, with 9 bases in the middle. The CDR3 consists of 12 residues. Germline V gene data show CDR1 as SNHLY and CDR2 as FYNNEI. The full variable domain, completed using reference TRBV2 and TRBJ2-7, is EPEVTQTPSHQVTQMGQEVILRCVPISNHLYFYWYRQILGQKVEFLVSFYNNEISEKSEIFDDQFSVERPDGSNFTLKIRSTKLEDSAMYFCASSAGDYEQYFGPGTRLTVT.

The rearrangement links TRBV7-7 to TRBJ2-1, with D tentatively TRBD1 (6 bases). The CDR3 runs 13 residues. V was trimmed by 4 bases and J by 10 bases, leaving 14 bases between them. From germline, CDR1 is SSHAT and CDR2 FNYEAQ (reference sequence). The CDR3 region has the DNA TGTGCCAGCAGCTCCAGTCAGGGGAAGGAGCAGTTCTTC. The encoded protein is CASSSSQGKEQFF.